This T cell receptor beta chain stems from a study of metastatic and nonmetastatic thyroid tumors. Study overall: Both malignant and benign thyroid patients supplied peripheral blood and tumor or nodule tissue samples, across which the repertoires of these patients were then compared.

The CDR3 is 16 residues long. CDR1 is SGHRS and CDR2 is YFSETQ in the germline V gene. Trimming left V 0 bases short and J 3 bases short, with 14 bases between. Original methodology: In papillary thyroid cancer, a distant-metastasis classifier was built using CDR3 differences across clinicopathological groups. TCRdb called clones again from the PCR reads with MiXCR. TCRdb, not the original authors, processed these V and J calls. The table records about 5,600 clones, 30% of them present only once. Nobody among the patients had been given any treatment before thyroid surgery. This chain uses TRBV5-1 with TRBJ2-3; D remains unclear. Sequencing used adjacent normal tissue. The source of this sequence is a female donor with papillary thyroid cancer or a benign thyroid nodule (not recorded which). Some clones in this sample may be carry-over from other donors' samples. CDR3 protein: CASSLEQALRTDTQYF. CDR3 bases: TGCGCCAGCAGCTTGGAGCAGGCCCTTAGGACAGATACGCAGTATTTT.